The 4 T cell receptor beta chains in this list originate from one sample, sequenced in a study of CD8 T cells in Susac syndrome. After extraction with the RNeasy kit, about 0.45 to 1 ug of the RNA was reverse transcribed using random hexamers. A single record per CDR3 protein comes from TCRdb applying MiXCR to the immunoSEQ multiplex PCR reads. Of about 440,000 distinct CDR3 sequences in the sample, 75% to 90% were seen once. Sample: CD8+ T cells from PBMCs. The receptors originated from a human donor with multiple sclerosis.

J is TRBJ2-1 and V is TRBV24-1; D uncertain. This CDR3 spans 13 amino acids. CDR1 is KGHDR and CDR2 is SFDVKD in the germline V gene. V lost 9 bases and J 4 bases, leaving 12 bases between the germline ends. In DNA form, the CDR3 reads TGTGCCACCGAGGTAGAGCGTTACAATGAGCAGTTCTTC. It yields the protein CATEVERYNEQFF.

This chain links TRBV27 with TRBJ2-3; perhaps TRBD1 as D (6 bases). The V gene's germline CDR1 is MNHEY and CDR2 SMNVEV (reference sequence). Trimming pared 5 bases from V and 0 bases from J, leaving 18 bases between. The CDR3 loop spans 17 amino acids. CDR3 residues: CASSTIPQGTSTDTQYF. CDR3 bases: TGTGCCAGCAGTACTATTCCACAGGGAACTAGCACAGATACGCAGTATTTT.

CDR3 coding DNA: TGTGCCAGCACCGGAATAGCGGGAGTGATCGAGCAGTACTTC. Translated: CASTGIAGVIEQYF. This chain links TRBV11-2 with TRBJ2-7; 9 bases are a match to TRBD2. V shed 7 bases, J shed 6 bases, and the junction held 10 bases outside the gene matches. Germline V lookup: CDR1 SGHAT, CDR2 FQNNGV. The CDR3 has 14 residues.

This clonotype was seen just once. The V gene is TRBV30, the J gene TRBJ1-4; 7 positions match TRBD1. The length of the CDR3 is 14 residues. J lost 7 bases, V lost 4 bases, and 9 bases had no gene match. CDR1 is GTSNPN and CDR2 is SVGIG in the germline V gene (reference sequence). The DNA of the CDR3 is TGTGCCTGGAAAACAGGGGTAGTCGGTGAAAAACTGTTTTTT. This sequence encodes CAWKTGVVGEKLFF.